The text below deals with one TCR beta chain. Through a sample-barcoded 5' primer and a J-beta primer mix, a second PCR was run for 7 to 11 cycles. One entry per CDR3 protein, called by TCRdb with MiXCR from the 5' RACE reads. The sample lists 650,000 to 800,000 distinct CDR3 sequences; around two fifths were seen once. This record belongs to a study of blood T cells in healthy people across ages. CDR1 is LGHNA and CDR2 is YSLEER in the germline V gene. The CDR3 runs 16 residues. V lost 6 bases to trimming and J lost 4 bases; unmatched junction nucleotides: 11. V is TRBV4-3 and J is TRBJ2-3, with 9 bases matching TRBD2. Material: blood. This sequence was found in a man in his sixties in good health. The CDR3 sequence is CASSTRGGGASDTQYF. The CDR3 DNA sequence: TGCGCCAGCAGTACACGTGGCGGGGGGGCCTCAGATACGCAGTATTTT.